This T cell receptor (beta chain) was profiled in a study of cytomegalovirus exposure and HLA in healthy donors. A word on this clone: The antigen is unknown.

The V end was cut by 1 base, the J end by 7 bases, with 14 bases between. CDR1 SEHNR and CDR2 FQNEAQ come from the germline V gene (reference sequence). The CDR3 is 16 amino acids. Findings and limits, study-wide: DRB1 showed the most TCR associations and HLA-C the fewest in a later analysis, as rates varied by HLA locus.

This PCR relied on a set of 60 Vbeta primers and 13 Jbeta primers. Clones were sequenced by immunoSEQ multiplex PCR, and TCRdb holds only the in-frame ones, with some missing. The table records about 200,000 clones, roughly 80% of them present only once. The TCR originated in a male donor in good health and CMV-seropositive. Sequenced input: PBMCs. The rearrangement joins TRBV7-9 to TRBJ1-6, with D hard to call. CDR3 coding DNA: TGTGCCAGCAGCTTAGGTAGGCAGGTCCTGAATTCACCCCTCCACTTT. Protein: CASSLGRQVLNSPLHF. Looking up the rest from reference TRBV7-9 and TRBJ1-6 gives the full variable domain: DTGVSQNPRHKITKRGQNVTFRCDPISEHNRLYWYRQTLGQGPEFLTYFQNEAQLEKSRLLSDRFSAERPKGSFSTLEIQRTEQGDSAMYLCASSLGRQVLNSPLHFGNGTRLTVT.